This paragraph reports one T cell receptor (beta chain). The sample is drawn from a study of graft-versus-host responses after intestinal transplantation. Overall study: Every transplant recipient was induced with anti-thymocyte globulin, then maintained on tacrolimus and steroids for 2 to 3 years.

Generated by immunoSEQ multiplex PCR, the TCRdb table keeps only in-frame clones and is missing some. In the table there are 60,000 or so clones, 91% of which are singletons. CDR1 LGHNA and CDR2 YNFKEQ come from the germline V gene. The CDR3 covers 17 residues. V dropped 2 bases and J dropped 5; count of bases not matched to a gene: 10. The source was PBMCs, collected around 120 days after intestinal transplantation. The chain recombines TRBV4-2 with TRBJ2-5, with 11 bases matching TRBD2. The source is a human patient who received an intestinal transplant, so some T cells may come from the graft donor. This chain's CDR3 is CASSQSYSGGAGETQYF. CDR3 nucleotides: TGTGCCAGCAGCCAAAGCTATAGCGGGGGGGCGGGGGAGACCCAGTACTTC.